Below, 27 T cell receptor beta chains from the same sample are listed, as sequenced in a study of blood T cell repertoires in COVID-19. Here immunoSEQ multiplex PCR was the method, and the copy in TCRdb shows in-frame clones only, minus some. The top ten clones hold more than 6.5% of a sample with some 300,000 clones, about nine tenths of them seen once. The sequenced sample was peripheral blood. These receptors were collected from a woman in her 30s who had recovered from COVID-19.

The rearrangement uses TRBV7-2 and TRBJ1-2; D is unresolved. Germline CDR1 SGHTA, CDR2 FQGNSA. CDR3 length equals 16 residues. V lost 2 bases and J lost 3, with 16 bases in between. In DNA form, the CDR3 reads TGTGCCAGCAGCTTAAGGTCAGGACTCCTCTACTATGGCTACACCTTC. Translated, it gives CASSLRSGLLYYGYTF.

The chain is built from TRBV12-3 or TRBV12-4 and TRBJ2-5; a possible D gene is TRBD1 (5 bases). Trimming took 5 bases from V and 5 from J, leaving 12 bases between them. CDR3 length: 13 amino acids. Written as DNA, the CDR3 is TGTGCCAGCAGTGCAGGGCCCGGTGAGACCCAGTACTTC. It is translated as CASSAGPGETQYF.

This clone has a handful of counts. V gene TRBV7-9 combines with J gene TRBJ1-5, with 9 positions matching TRBD1. Germline CDR1 SEHNR, CDR2 FQNEAQ (reference sequence). The CDR3 runs to 17 residues. With 2 bases clipped from V and 1 base from J, the junction kept 6 bases outside the gene matches. The CDR3 reads CASSLTQGARSNQPQHF. CDR3 in DNA: TGTGCCAGCAGCTTAACACAGGGGGCGAGGAGCAATCAGCCCCAGCATTTT.

The CDR3 DNA sequence: TGTGCCAGCAGCTTAGCGCTTAGCGGGGGGGCCCAGGCGACCCAGTACTTC. Protein product: CASSLALSGGAQATQYF. The rearrangement uses TRBV7-2 and TRBJ2-5; 11 bases are shared with TRBD2. In germline, CDR1 is SGHTA, CDR2 FQGNSA. CDR3 length: 17 residues. The V gene end was trimmed by 0 bases and the J gene end by 7 bases; junction bases not matched to a gene: 10.

The chain has TRBV7-8 and TRBJ1-6; a weak D match, TRBD1 (6 bases). V was trimmed by 7 bases and J by 7 bases, leaving 17 bases between them. Germline-derived CDR1 and CDR2 are SGHVS and FQNEAQ. The length of the CDR3 is 15 residues. The CDR3 region has the DNA TGTGCCAGCACACTGGGGGGGGCCGGGAATTCACCCCTCCACTTT. It yields the protein CASTLGGAGNSPLHF.

The chain couples TRBV5-1 to TRBJ2-3, with 9 nucleotides matching TRBD2. The CDR3 length is 16 residues. Germline CDR1 and CDR2: SGHRS and YFSETQ. V was pared by 4 bases and J by 4 bases, with 10 bases of the junction left unmatched. The CDR3 nucleotides are TGCGCCAGCAGCGCGACGCGGGGGGGCCTGTCAGATACGCAGTATTTT. Protein: CASSATRGGLSDTQYF.

The V gene is TRBV7-6, the J gene TRBJ1-5, with TRBD1 identical over 10 bases. Germline loops: CDR1 SGHVS, CDR2 FNYEAQ. The J segment lost 5 bases and the V segment lost 3 bases, leaving 4 bases of the junction unmatched. This CDR3 is 15 amino acids long. CDR3 sequence: CASSFSGTGDQPQHF. The CDR3 coding sequence is TGTGCCAGCAGCTTCAGCGGGACAGGGGATCAGCCCCAGCATTTT.

The chain combines TRBV18 with TRBJ2-1; D possibly corresponds to TRBD1 (7 bases). This CDR3 contains 15 residues. Deletions cut 1 base from V and 9 bases from J, with 16 bases between. In germline, CDR1 is KGHSH, CDR2 LQKENI. In DNA, the CDR3 is TGTGCCAGCTCACCACGACAGGGTGATAGCGGTGAGCAGTTCTTC. It is translated as CASSPRQGDSGEQFF.

This rearrangement joins TRBV28 to TRBJ1-5; no firm D call. The V end lost 8 bases, the J end lost 6 bases, and 20 bases lay between the germline ends. Germline-derived CDR1 and CDR2 are MDHEN and SYDVKM. The CDR3 covers 15 residues. CDR3 in amino acids: CASRNGGDRGQPQHF. The DNA of the CDR3 is TGTGCCAGCCGAAACGGCGGGGATCGTGGTCAGCCCCAGCATTTT.

This rearrangement joins TRBV25-1 to TRBJ2-3; 7 bases line up with TRBD1. The V gene's germline CDR1 is MGHDK and CDR2 SYGVNS. This CDR3 comprises 15 residues. V dropped 4 bases and J dropped 0; count of bases not matched to a gene: 4. The CDR3 reads CASSVGGRSTDTQYF. CDR3 DNA: TGTGCCAGCAGTGTAGGGGGCCGAAGCACAGATACGCAGTATTTT.

The chain couples TRBV9 to TRBJ2-5; 11 bases line up with TRBD1. V lost 4 bases to trimming and J lost 5 bases; unmatched junction nucleotides: 7. Germline V gives CDR1 SGDLS, CDR2 YYNGEE. The CDR3 runs 15 residues. Written as DNA, the CDR3 is TGTGCCAGCAGCCTCGGGACAGGGGGGACGGAGACCCAGTACTTC. As protein: CASSLGTGGTETQYF.

Concerning this clone itself: Other DNA sequences in the sample encode the same CDR3. The chain carries TRBV19 and TRBJ1-3; TRBD1 is a possible D gene (5 bases). Per the germline V gene, CDR1 is LNHDA and CDR2 is SQIVND (reference sequence). This CDR3 spans 12 amino acids. Deletions cut 6 bases from V and 4 bases from J, with 7 bases between. This CDR3 is CASRGPGNTIYF. CDR3 nucleotides: TGTGCCAGTAGGGGGCCAGGAAACACCATATATTTT.

The V gene is TRBV5-1, the J gene TRBJ1-1; 8 bases align to TRBD1. This CDR3 has 16 amino acids. The germline gives CDR1 SGHRS, CDR2 YFSETQ. Trimming removed 4 bases from V and 4 bases from J; junction bases left unmatched: 12. The CDR3 region is CASSHQGAQVGTEAFF. Written as DNA, the CDR3 is TGCGCCAGCAGCCACCAGGGGGCGCAGGTGGGCACTGAAGCTTTCTTT.

The V gene is TRBV30, the J gene TRBJ2-1, with 8 bases matching TRBD2. V lost 5 bases and J lost 7; bases outside the gene matches: 7. Germline CDR1 GTSNPN, CDR2 SVGIG (reference sequence). CDR3 length: 13 amino acids. CDR3 DNA sequence: TGTGCCTGGTCCGGGGGGGCTAGGAATGAGCAGTTCTTC. Translating it yields CAWSGGARNEQFF.

This chain connects TRBV2 to TRBJ2-2; 8 nucleotides agree with TRBD2. Germline V lookup: CDR1 SNHLY, CDR2 FYNNEI. This CDR3 contains 17 residues. Trimming removed 8 bases from V and 1 base from J; junction bases left unmatched: 12. CDR3 protein: CASLDPAGAMNTGELFF. In nucleotides, the CDR3 is TGTGCCAGCCTTGATCCAGCGGGGGCCATGAACACCGGGGAGCTGTTTTTT.

This rearrangement joins TRBV4-1 to TRBJ2-3, with 11 bases identical to TRBD2. This CDR3 region has 17 residues. V gave up 3 bases and J gave up 4 bases; unmatched junction bases: 9. In germline, CDR1 is MGHRA, CDR2 YSYEKL. The CDR3 spells CASSHFRTSGHPDTQYF. CDR3 sequence (DNA): TGCGCCAGCAGCCATTTCCGGACTAGCGGGCACCCAGATACGCAGTATTTT.

This chain uses TRBV28 with TRBJ1-2; no clear D gene. Trimming took off 5 bases at V and 2 bases at J, with 15 bases between the two ends. This CDR3 is 15 amino acids long. Germline V gene data show CDR1 as MDHEN and CDR2 as SYDVKM. CDR3 loop: CASSPLGASNYGYTF. The CDR3 coding sequence is TGTGCCAGCAGTCCCTTGGGAGCCAGCAACTATGGCTACACCTTC.

In this sample, this clone turned up once. V and J are TRBV7-9 and TRBJ2-7, with 9 bases lining up with TRBD1. The CDR3 runs 15 residues. Germline V gives CDR1 SEHNR, CDR2 FQNEAQ (reference sequence). V shed 2 bases and J 5 bases; nucleotides not matched to a gene: 7. CDR3 amino acids: CASSLIGQGWNEQYF. In nucleotides, the CDR3 is TGTGCCAGCAGCTTAATCGGACAGGGGTGGAACGAGCAGTACTTC.

This clone was detected once. This chain connects TRBV7-2 to TRBJ2-6; 7 nucleotides agree with TRBD2. The CDR3 runs 15 residues. Germline CDR1 SGHTA, CDR2 FQGNSA. J was trimmed by 2 bases and V by 4 bases; bases with no gene match: 2. The DNA of the CDR3 is TGTGCCAGCAGCTACAGCGGGACTGGGGCCAACGTCCTGACTTTC. This sequence encodes CASSYSGTGANVLTF.

The chain has TRBV6-5 and TRBJ1-2; D is unclear. The V gene lost 7 bases and the J gene lost 2 bases, with 14 bases spanning the gap. The CDR3 runs to 14 residues. Germline values: CDR1 MNHEY, CDR2 SVGAGI. Here the CDR3 reads CASKRAPENYGYTF. CDR3 sequence (DNA): TGTGCCAGCAAGCGGGCCCCAGAGAACTATGGCTACACCTTC.

The V gene is TRBV14, the J gene TRBJ2-5; TRBD2 agrees at 12 bases. CDR1 is SGHDN, CDR2 FVKESK, per germline. The CDR3 totals 15 residues. V trimming: 1 base; J trimming: 4 bases; junction bases outside the gene matches: 1. DNA for the CDR3: TGTGCCAGCAGCCAAGGACTAGCGGGGGTAGAGACCCAGTACTTC. This encodes CASSQGLAGVETQYF.

The chain uses TRBV11-3 and TRBJ2-2; D gene ambiguous. The CDR3 is made up of 14 amino acids. Trimming removed 0 bases at V and 7 bases at J, with 9 bases between. CDR1 is SGHNT, CDR2 YENEEA, per germline. CDR3 region: CASSLESSSGELFF. The CDR3, as DNA: TGTGCCAGCAGCTTAGAGTCTTCCAGCGGGGAGCTGTTTTTT.

The V gene is TRBV29-1, the J gene TRBJ1-2, with D maybe TRBD1 (5 bases). V gave up 5 bases and J gave up 6 bases, with 13 bases separating them. In germline, CDR1 is SQVTM, CDR2 ANQGSEA. This CDR3 comprises 12 residues. The CDR3 DNA sequence: TGCAGCGTTAGGTCGGGAGGGGATGGCTACACCTTC. It specifies CSVRSGGDGYTF. The whole variable domain, filled in from reference TRBV29-1 and TRBJ1-2, reads SAVISQKPSRDICQRGTSLTIQCQVDSQVTMMFWYRQQPGQSLTLIATANQGSEATYESGFVIDKFPISRPNLTFSTLTVSNMSPEDSSIYLCSVRSGGDGYTFGSGTRLTVV.

This rearrangement joins TRBV6-2 or TRBV6-3 to TRBJ1-3; a weak D match, TRBD1 (5 bases). The CDR3 sequence is 15 residues long. V was pared by 4 bases and J by 0 bases, with 10 bases between. CDR1 is MNHEY and CDR2 is SVGEGT in the germline V gene. The CDR3 DNA follows: TGTGCCAGCAGTTTTTGGGGCGGCTCTGGAAACACCATATATTTT. As protein: CASSFWGGSGNTIYF.

The chain couples TRBV5-1 to TRBJ1-1, with 7 bases lining up with TRBD1. V dropped 2 bases and J dropped 3; count of bases not matched to a gene: 4. The germline V gene has CDR1 SGHRS and CDR2 YFSETQ. The CDR3 sequence is 14 residues long. CDR3 residues: CASSLQGRDTEAFF. In nucleotides, the CDR3 is TGCGCCAGCAGCTTACAGGGGCGCGACACTGAAGCTTTCTTT.

V usage is TRBV5-4 and J usage is TRBJ2-1, with TRBD2 matching over 9 bases. Trimming at V came to 4 bases and at J to 3 bases, leaving 2 bases not matched to a gene. CDR3 length: 14 residues. Germline-derived CDR1 and CDR2 are SGHNT and YYREEE (reference sequence). The chain's CDR3 is CASSRTSDYNEQFF. The CDR3 region has the DNA TGTGCCAGCAGCCGGACTAGCGACTACAATGAGCAGTTCTTC.

The chain employs TRBV5-1 and TRBJ1-1; TRBD1 might be the D (6 bases). The germline V gene encodes CDR1 SGHRS and CDR2 YFSETQ. V gave up 4 bases and J gave up 1 base, with 8 bases separating them. The CDR3 totals 13 residues. CDR3 nucleotides: TGCGCCAGCAGCCCGGGACAGAACACTGAAGCTTTCTTT. It specifies CASSPGQNTEAFF. The full variable domain, in which reference TRBV5-1 and TRBJ1-1 provide the parts outside the CDR3, is KAGVTQTPRYLIKTRGQQVTLSCSPISGHRSVSWYQQTPGQGLQFLFEYFSETQRNKGNFPGRFSGRQFSNSRSEMNVSTLELGDSALYLCASSPGQNTEAFFGQGTRLTVV.